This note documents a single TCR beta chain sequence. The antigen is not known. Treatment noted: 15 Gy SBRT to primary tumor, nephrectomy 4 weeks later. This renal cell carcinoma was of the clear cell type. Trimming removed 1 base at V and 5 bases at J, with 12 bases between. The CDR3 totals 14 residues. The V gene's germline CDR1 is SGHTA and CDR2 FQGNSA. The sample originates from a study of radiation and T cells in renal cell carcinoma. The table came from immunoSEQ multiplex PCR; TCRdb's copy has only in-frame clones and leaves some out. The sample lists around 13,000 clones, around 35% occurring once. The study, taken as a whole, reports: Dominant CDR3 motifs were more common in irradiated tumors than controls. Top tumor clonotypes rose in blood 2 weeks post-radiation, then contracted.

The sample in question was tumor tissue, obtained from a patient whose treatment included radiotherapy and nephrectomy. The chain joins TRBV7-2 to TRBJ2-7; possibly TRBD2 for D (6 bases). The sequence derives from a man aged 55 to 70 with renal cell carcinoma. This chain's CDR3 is CASSLEAGNDEQYF. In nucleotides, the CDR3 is TGTGCCAGCAGCTTAGAGGCGGGAAACGACGAGCAGTACTTC.